Listed below are T cell receptor beta chains from one sample, sequenced in a study of blood T cell repertoires in COVID-19. Here immunoSEQ multiplex PCR was the method, and the copy in TCRdb shows in-frame clones only, minus some. The sample lists about 210,000 clones; roughly 82% were seen once. Sequencing used peripheral blood. Receptors originate from a man aged 45-60 years with active or convalescent COVID-19. CDR3s include the opening cysteine and the closing phenylalanine or tryptophan. A D gene is named only where the DNA matches it firmly. The size field is filled for only some rows; it gives once, few, many or a size class.

j_gene	v_gene	abundance	d_gene	CDR3aa	CDR3nt
TRBJ2-1	TRBV11-2	-	-	CASSLGTGSAYNEQFF	TGTGCCAGCAGCTTAGGCACAGGGTCGGCCTACAATGAGCAGTTCTTC
TRBJ1-1	TRBV15	-	TRBD1	CATSTIGDSSRGTEAFF	TGTGCCACCAGCACCATCGGGGACAGCTCTCGGGGAACTGAAGCTTTCTTT
TRBJ2-2	TRBV5-1	-	TRBD1	CASSRMPGTGATGELFF	TGCGCCAGCAGCCGCATGCCCGGGACAGGGGCCACCGGGGAGCTGTTTTTT
TRBJ1-1	TRBV7-9	-	TRBD1	CASSLISGQGATEAFF	TGTGCCAGCAGCTTGATATCGGGACAGGGAGCCACTGAAGCTTTCTTT
TRBJ2-3	TRBV18	-	-	CASSPILARDTQYF	TGTGCCAGCTCACCAATCCTAGCAAGGGATACGCAGTATTTT
TRBJ2-5	TRBV7-9	once	-	CASSRGAETQYF	TGTGCCAGCAGCCGGGGGGCGGAGACCCAGTACTTC
TRBJ2-7	TRBV18	-	TRBD2	CASSPGLAANLPIYEQYF	TGTGCCAGCTCACCGGGACTAGCGGCGAACCTCCCAATCTACGAGCAGTACTTC
TRBJ2-4	TRBV2	-	TRBD2	CASSLGLAGVNIQYF	TGTGCCAGCAGTCTCGGACTAGCGGGAGTGAACATTCAGTACTTC
TRBJ2-1	TRBV29-1	-	TRBD1	CSANRGDEQFF	TGCAGCGCAAACAGGGGCGATGAGCAGTTCTTC
TRBJ2-1	TRBV4-1	-	-	CASSQDPPTEQFF	TGCGCCAGCAGCCAAGATCCCCCCACAGAGCAGTTCTTC
TRBJ2-1	TRBV7-3	once	TRBD2	CASSLGLAGGQGEQFF	TGTGCCAGCAGCTTGGGTCTAGCGGGAGGCCAGGGTGAGCAGTTCTTC
TRBJ1-2	TRBV28	-	TRBD1	CASTTGANYGYTF	TGTGCCAGCACCACAGGGGCTAACTATGGCTACACCTTC
TRBJ2-2	TRBV2	-	-	CASKKQGPNTGELFF	TGTGCCAGCAAGAAACAGGGTCCGAACACCGGGGAGCTGTTTTTT
TRBJ1-5	TRBV5-1	few	-	CASSLGQNSNQPQHF	TGCGCCAGCAGCTTGGGACAGAATAGCAATCAGCCCCAGCATTTT
TRBJ2-5	TRBV20-1	once	TRBD1	CSASEGQGRETQYF	TGCAGTGCTAGTGAGGGACAGGGTCGGGAGACCCAGTACTTC
TRBJ1-2	TRBV7-2	-	TRBD1	CASSFLDRVRGYTF	TGTGCCAGCAGCTTCTTGGACAGGGTGCGTGGCTACACCTTC
TRBJ2-2	TRBV28	many	-	CASSFRGTGELFF	TGTGCCAGCAGTTTTAGGGGCACCGGGGAGCTGTTTTTT
TRBJ1-4	TRBV28	few	TRBD1	CASSAPGQGGEKLFF	TGTGCCAGCAGTGCTCCGGGACAGGGTGGCGAAAAACTGTTTTTT
TRBJ1-4	TRBV5-1	-	TRBD1	CASSPGTGGNEKLFF	TGCGCCAGCAGCCCAGGGACAGGGGGCAATGAAAAACTGTTTTTT
TRBJ1-1	TRBV29-1	-	TRBD1	CSVSSGQVTGEAFF	TGCAGCGTCTCCTCCGGACAGGTAACGGGTGAAGCTTTCTTT
TRBJ1-1	TRBV5-1	few	TRBD1	CASSFDPGQGYQAFF	TGCGCCAGCAGCTTCGATCCGGGACAGGGGTATCAAGCTTTCTTT
TRBJ2-6	TRBV4-1	-	TRBD2	CASSQVGAGGFSGANVLTF	TGCGCCAGCAGCCAAGTCGGAGCGGGGGGCTTCTCTGGGGCCAACGTCCTGACTTTC
TRBJ1-4	TRBV9	few	TRBD1	CASSANLGQGSLEKLFF	TGTGCCAGCAGCGCCAACCTTGGACAGGGCTCCCTAGAAAAACTGTTTTTT
TRBJ1-3	TRBV4-1	-	-	CASSQGGTNHLGNTIYF	TGCGCCAGCAGCCAAGGCGGAACAAACCACCTGGGAAACACCATATATTTT
TRBJ2-3	TRBV18	-	TRBD2	CASSPILLAGGTDTQYF	TGTGCCAGCTCACCGATACTACTAGCGGGAGGCACAGATACGCAGTATTTT
TRBJ1-4	TRBV3-1/TRBV3-2	-	TRBD1	CASSRPERGQGKLFF	TGTGCCAGCAGCCGCCCGGAGAGGGGGCAGGGAAAACTGTTTTTT
TRBJ1-1	TRBV6-5	-	-	CASTHSRGEGTEAFF	TGTGCCAGCACCCACTCGCGGGGTGAAGGCACTGAAGCTTTCTTT
TRBJ1-2	TRBV28	-	-	CASSLLRGYGYTF	TGTGCCAGCAGTTTATTACGGGGCTATGGCTACACCTTC
TRBJ2-5	TRBV7-3	-	TRBD1	CASSPRTGLQETQYF	TGTGCCAGCAGCCCCAGGACAGGGTTGCAAGAGACCCAGTACTTC
TRBJ1-5	TRBV9	once	-	CASSAMGRSNQPQHF	TGTGCCAGCAGCGCAATGGGGAGATCCAATCAGCCCCAGCATTTT
TRBJ2-3	TRBV5-1	-	-	CASSLGRTERRSSTDTQYF	TGCGCCAGCAGCTTGGGTCGTACAGAAAGAAGATCTAGCACAGATACGCAGTATTTT
TRBJ1-6	TRBV7-8	-	-	CASSLAIQGNSPLHF	TGTGCCAGCAGCTTAGCCATACAGGGTAATTCACCCCTCCACTTT
TRBJ2-5	TRBV5-4	-	TRBD1	CASTGDREETQYF	TGTGCCAGCACCGGGGACAGGGAGGAGACCCAGTACTTC
TRBJ2-7	TRBV30	-	-	CAWSGMPAGLHEQYF	TGTGCCTGGAGTGGGATGCCGGCAGGACTCCACGAGCAGTACTTC
TRBJ2-1	TRBV19	-	TRBD2	CASSIDMGLALNEQFF	TGTGCCAGTAGTATAGATATGGGACTAGCTTTGAATGAGCAGTTCTTC
TRBJ2-3	TRBV28	-	TRBD2	CASSSGPAGIEGTDTQYF	TGTGCCAGCAGTTCCGGGCCAGCGGGAATAGAAGGGACAGATACGCAGTATTTT
TRBJ2-1	TRBV19	-	-	CASSSDSGGTGFF	TGTGCCAGTTCCTCGGATTCGGGCGGGACGGGGTTCTTC
TRBJ2-5	TRBV28	-	-	CASRTGLWETQYF	TGTGCCAGCAGAACGGGACTCTGGGAGACCCAGTACTTC
TRBJ2-1	TRBV24-1	-	TRBD2	CATSDLPGARGGDYNEQFF	TGTGCCACCAGTGATTTGCCGGGGGCGCGCGGGGGGGACTACAATGAGCAGTTCTTC
TRBJ2-7	TRBV28	few	-	CASSLKTDNYEQYF	TGTGCCAGCAGCTTAAAGACCGACAACTACGAGCAGTACTTC
TRBJ2-1	TRBV5-1	-	-	CASSLVDWNEQFF	TGCGCCAGCAGCTTGGTAGATTGGAATGAGCAGTTCTTC
TRBJ1-1	TRBV6-5	-	-	CASSYDLSTLDEAFF	TGTGCCAGCAGTTACGATTTGTCGACACTCGACGAAGCTTTCTTT
TRBJ1-2	TRBV2	-	-	CASSDLGRYSGYTF	TGTGCCAGCAGTGATCTGGGGAGGTACTCTGGCTACACCTTC
TRBJ1-3	TRBV11-3	-	-	CASSPGAFSGNTIYF	TGTGCCAGCAGCCCAGGGGCCTTCTCTGGAAACACCATATATTTT
TRBJ2-3	TRBV12-3/TRBV12-4	-	-	CASRLNVLDTQYF	TGTGCCAGCAGACTGAACGTGTTGGATACGCAGTATTTT